The 8 T cell receptor beta chains below were found in one sample sequenced in a study of Ad26.COV2.S vaccination and SARS-CoV-2 variants. Generated by immunoSEQ multiplex PCR, the TCRdb table keeps only in-frame clones and is missing some. The repertoire holds around 420,000 clones, with roughly 90% as singletons. Treatment here: 15 to 20 received Ad26.COV2.S at low or high dose, single or two shots; roughly 5 received placebo; per-sample allocation not given. Sample collection was performed on day 63 after the first vaccine or placebo injection. This sample comprised peripheral blood, obtained in a trial of Ad26.COV2.S vaccine versus placebo. The receptor set was obtained from a person aged 18-65 years who received the Ad26.COV2.S COVID-19 vaccine or a placebo.

The V and J genes are TRBV5-7 and TRBJ1-5; TRBD1 matches 9 bases. TRBV5-7 is assigned to the ORF class and has an uncertain function. The CDR3 totals 17 residues. Trimming took 10 bases from V and 0 from J; bases not matched to a gene: 14. CDR3 loop: CAATGGTGRDSNQPQHF. In DNA form, the CDR3 reads TGTGCCGCTACTGGGGGGACAGGGAGAGATAGCAATCAGCCCCAGCATTTT.

The genes are TRBV6-4 and TRBJ2-3; D possibly corresponds to TRBD2 (6 bases). This CDR3 is built from 13 residues. V shed 11 bases and J shed 1 base, with 13 bases lying between them. Per the germline V gene, CDR1 is MRHNA and CDR2 is SNTAGT. CDR3 protein: CASRGDGTDTQYF. CDR3 sequence (DNA): TGTGCCTCCCGCGGGGATGGCACAGATACGCAGTATTTT.

The rearrangement joins TRBV7-2 to TRBJ2-3, with D possibly TRBD1 on 5 matching bases. CDR3 length equals 15 residues. V was trimmed by 1 base and J by 4 bases, leaving 12 bases between them. Germline V gene sequence: CDR1 SGHTA, CDR2 FQGNSA. CDR3 sequence: CASSLGTQKPDTQYF. The CDR3 coding sequence is TGTGCCAGCAGCTTAGGGACACAAAAACCAGATACGCAGTATTTT.

J is TRBJ1-4 and V is TRBV18; possible D gene TRBD1, 6 bases. The CDR3 has 16 residues. Germline loops: CDR1 KGHSH, CDR2 LQKENI. The V and J ends lost 0 bases and 8 bases respectively, with 16 bases between them. Written as DNA, the CDR3 is TGTGCCAGCTCACCACCGGTTATAGGGGGGCGCGAAAAACTGTTTTTT. This codes for CASSPPVIGGREKLFF.

The chain joins TRBV19 to TRBJ2-7; D might be TRBD1 (5 bases). The CDR3 covers 14 residues. V was trimmed by 5 bases and J by 5 bases, leaving 16 bases between them. Germline CDR1 is LNHDA and CDR2 is SQIVND (reference sequence). CDR3 region: CASSRQKTSHEQYF. For the CDR3, the DNA is TGTGCCAGTAGTCGACAGAAGACATCGCACGAGCAGTACTTC.

The DNA of the CDR3 is TGTGCCAGTAGTCCCTCCCCCGGACAGCGATCCTACGAGCAGTACTTC. This translates into CASSPSPGQRSYEQYF. The genes are TRBV19 and TRBJ2-7, with D possibly being TRBD1 (6 bases). The V end lost 5 bases, the J end lost 1 base, and 18 bases lay between the germline ends. Germline lookup yields CDR1 LNHDA and CDR2 SQIVND (reference sequence). The CDR3 runs to 16 residues.

The gene calls are TRBV7-8 and TRBJ2-5, with TRBD2 matching over 10 bases. CDR3 length: 18 amino acids. Trimming removed 0 bases from V and 3 bases from J; junction bases left unmatched: 10. Germline CDR1 is SGHVS and CDR2 is FQNEAQ. The CDR3 is CASSLAPASGGEEETQYF. The DNA for the CDR3 is TGTGCCAGCAGCTTAGCTCCGGCTAGCGGGGGCGAGGAAGAGACCCAGTACTTC.

This clone was recorded only once. The chain has TRBV5-5 and TRBJ1-2; 7 nucleotides align to TRBD1. Looked up from germline, CDR1 is SGHKS and CDR2 is YYEKEE (reference sequence). This CDR3 region has 15 residues. V shed 0 bases, J shed 3 bases, and the junction held 5 bases outside the gene matches. Here the CDR3 reads CASSLAKGADYGYTF. CDR3 nucleotide sequence: TGTGCCAGCAGCTTGGCCAAGGGGGCGGACTATGGCTACACCTTC.